The rows below give T cell receptor beta chains drawn from one sample of a study of blood T cell repertoires in COVID-19. TCRdb keeps only in-frame clones here, not all; method: immunoSEQ multiplex PCR. This table holds 250,000 or so clones, approximately 89% found once. Input material: peripheral blood. The origin of the receptors is a middle-aged man with active or convalescent COVID-19. The CDR3 runs from the conserved cysteine through the conserved F or W. The order of the fields is V gene, D gene, clone size, J gene, CDR3 protein, CDR3 DNA. A D gene is named only where the DNA matches it firmly. Size tells how often a clone was seen (once, few, many) or the class of an expanded clone, and some rows leave it out.

TRBV5-5,TRBD2,NA,TRBJ2-1,CASSLRLAGANEQFF,TGTGCCAGCAGCTTGCGGCTAGCGGGCGCCAATGAGCAGTTCTTC
TRBV19,NA,few,TRBJ1-4,CASSRDRFFEKLFF,TGTGCCAGTAGTAGAGACAGGTTCTTTGAAAAACTGTTTTTT
TRBV28,NA,NA,TRBJ2-4,CASSLRGYKNIQYF,TGTGCCAGCAGTCTCAGGGGATACAAAAACATTCAGTACTTC
TRBV18,NA,NA,TRBJ1-6,CASSLKDGGGSPLHF,TGTGCCAGCTCACTCAAGGACGGGGGGGGTTCACCCCTCCACTTT
TRBV27,TRBD1,NA,TRBJ1-1,CASSRSGGPEAFF,TGTGCCAGCAGTCGATCAGGGGGACCTGAAGCTTTCTTT
TRBV5-1,NA,NA,TRBJ2-6,CASSFPRSSGANVLTF,TGCGCCAGCAGCTTTCCCCGGAGTAGTGGGGCCAACGTCCTGACTTTC
TRBV3-1/TRBV3-2,NA,NA,TRBJ1-2,CASNRKSGEGGYTF,TGTGCCAGCAACCGAAAAAGCGGGGAAGGGGGCTACACCTTC
TRBV3-1/TRBV3-2,NA,NA,TRBJ2-3,CASSRGGVRIDTQYF,TGTGCCAGCAGCCGAGGGGGGGTACGAATAGATACGCAGTATTTT
TRBV27,NA,NA,TRBJ1-2,CASSLSEGYGYTF,TGTGCCAGCAGTTTATCTGAGGGCTATGGCTACACCTTC
TRBV5-5,TRBD1,NA,TRBJ1-4,CASSPGTGREELFF,TGTGCCAGCAGCCCCGGGACAGGGAGGGAGGAACTGTTTTTT
TRBV2,NA,once,TRBJ2-7,CASRLQGFLDEQYF,TGTGCCAGCAGGCTACAGGGTTTTCTCGACGAGCAGTACTTC
TRBV28,NA,NA,TRBJ2-7,CASSSKGLPPYEQYF,TGTGCCAGCAGCTCTAAGGGACTTCCCCCCTACGAGCAGTACTTC
TRBV6-2/TRBV6-3,NA,NA,TRBJ1-5,CASSYPPPGGLGLTQHF,TGTGCCAGCAGTTACCCTCCACCTGGGGGCCTCGGTTTAACCCAGCATTTT
TRBV5-5,TRBD2,NA,TRBJ2-2,CASSWASGTNTGELFF,TGTGCCAGCAGCTGGGCTAGCGGGACAAACACCGGGGAGCTGTTTTTT
TRBV15,NA,NA,TRBJ1-2,CATSIPGEDYGYTF,TGTGCCACCAGCATCCCTGGAGAGGACTATGGCTACACCTTC
TRBV7-9,TRBD1,NA,TRBJ2-1,CASSLAGDRGSYNEQFF,TGTGCCAGCAGCTTAGCGGGGGACAGGGGGTCCTACAATGAGCAGTTCTTC
TRBV24-1,TRBD2,NA,TRBJ2-1,CATSDLGGGFNNEQFF,TGTGCCACCAGTGATTTGGGGGGAGGGTTCAACAATGAGCAGTTCTTC
TRBV5-1,TRBD2,NA,TRBJ2-2,CASSLTSGGSAGELFF,TGCGCCAGCAGCTTGACTAGCGGGGGGTCCGCCGGGGAGCTGTTTTTT
TRBV7-2,NA,NA,TRBJ1-5,CASSLAGVRQPQHF,TGTGCCAGCAGCTTAGCCGGGGTTCGGCAGCCCCAGCATTTT
TRBV10-2,NA,NA,TRBJ1-5,CASGGASQPQHF,TGCGCCAGCGGGGGGGCAAGTCAGCCCCAGCATTTT
TRBV2,TRBD2,NA,TRBJ2-5,CASSEGVAGGYQETQYF,TGTGCCAGCAGTGAGGGGGTAGCGGGAGGGTACCAAGAGACCCAGTACTTC
TRBV6-5,TRBD1,NA,TRBJ1-6,CASSYTQGAPLHF,TGTGCCAGCAGTTACACCCAGGGGGCACCCCTCCACTTT